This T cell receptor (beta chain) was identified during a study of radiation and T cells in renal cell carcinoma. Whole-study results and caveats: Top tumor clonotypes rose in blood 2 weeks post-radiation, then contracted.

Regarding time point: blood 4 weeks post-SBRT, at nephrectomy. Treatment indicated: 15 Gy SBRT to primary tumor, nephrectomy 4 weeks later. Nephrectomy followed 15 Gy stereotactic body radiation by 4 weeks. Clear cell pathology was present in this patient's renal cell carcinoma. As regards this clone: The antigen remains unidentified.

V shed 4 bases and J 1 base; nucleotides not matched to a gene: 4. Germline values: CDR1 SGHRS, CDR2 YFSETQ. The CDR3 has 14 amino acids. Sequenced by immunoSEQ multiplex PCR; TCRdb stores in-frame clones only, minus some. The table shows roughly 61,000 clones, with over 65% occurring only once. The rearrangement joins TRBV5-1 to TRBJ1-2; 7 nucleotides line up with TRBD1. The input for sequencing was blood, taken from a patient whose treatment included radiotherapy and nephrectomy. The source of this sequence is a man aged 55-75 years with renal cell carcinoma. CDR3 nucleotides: TGCGCCAGCAGCCACGGGGACAGTAACTATGGCTACACCTTC. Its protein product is CASSHGDSNYGYTF.